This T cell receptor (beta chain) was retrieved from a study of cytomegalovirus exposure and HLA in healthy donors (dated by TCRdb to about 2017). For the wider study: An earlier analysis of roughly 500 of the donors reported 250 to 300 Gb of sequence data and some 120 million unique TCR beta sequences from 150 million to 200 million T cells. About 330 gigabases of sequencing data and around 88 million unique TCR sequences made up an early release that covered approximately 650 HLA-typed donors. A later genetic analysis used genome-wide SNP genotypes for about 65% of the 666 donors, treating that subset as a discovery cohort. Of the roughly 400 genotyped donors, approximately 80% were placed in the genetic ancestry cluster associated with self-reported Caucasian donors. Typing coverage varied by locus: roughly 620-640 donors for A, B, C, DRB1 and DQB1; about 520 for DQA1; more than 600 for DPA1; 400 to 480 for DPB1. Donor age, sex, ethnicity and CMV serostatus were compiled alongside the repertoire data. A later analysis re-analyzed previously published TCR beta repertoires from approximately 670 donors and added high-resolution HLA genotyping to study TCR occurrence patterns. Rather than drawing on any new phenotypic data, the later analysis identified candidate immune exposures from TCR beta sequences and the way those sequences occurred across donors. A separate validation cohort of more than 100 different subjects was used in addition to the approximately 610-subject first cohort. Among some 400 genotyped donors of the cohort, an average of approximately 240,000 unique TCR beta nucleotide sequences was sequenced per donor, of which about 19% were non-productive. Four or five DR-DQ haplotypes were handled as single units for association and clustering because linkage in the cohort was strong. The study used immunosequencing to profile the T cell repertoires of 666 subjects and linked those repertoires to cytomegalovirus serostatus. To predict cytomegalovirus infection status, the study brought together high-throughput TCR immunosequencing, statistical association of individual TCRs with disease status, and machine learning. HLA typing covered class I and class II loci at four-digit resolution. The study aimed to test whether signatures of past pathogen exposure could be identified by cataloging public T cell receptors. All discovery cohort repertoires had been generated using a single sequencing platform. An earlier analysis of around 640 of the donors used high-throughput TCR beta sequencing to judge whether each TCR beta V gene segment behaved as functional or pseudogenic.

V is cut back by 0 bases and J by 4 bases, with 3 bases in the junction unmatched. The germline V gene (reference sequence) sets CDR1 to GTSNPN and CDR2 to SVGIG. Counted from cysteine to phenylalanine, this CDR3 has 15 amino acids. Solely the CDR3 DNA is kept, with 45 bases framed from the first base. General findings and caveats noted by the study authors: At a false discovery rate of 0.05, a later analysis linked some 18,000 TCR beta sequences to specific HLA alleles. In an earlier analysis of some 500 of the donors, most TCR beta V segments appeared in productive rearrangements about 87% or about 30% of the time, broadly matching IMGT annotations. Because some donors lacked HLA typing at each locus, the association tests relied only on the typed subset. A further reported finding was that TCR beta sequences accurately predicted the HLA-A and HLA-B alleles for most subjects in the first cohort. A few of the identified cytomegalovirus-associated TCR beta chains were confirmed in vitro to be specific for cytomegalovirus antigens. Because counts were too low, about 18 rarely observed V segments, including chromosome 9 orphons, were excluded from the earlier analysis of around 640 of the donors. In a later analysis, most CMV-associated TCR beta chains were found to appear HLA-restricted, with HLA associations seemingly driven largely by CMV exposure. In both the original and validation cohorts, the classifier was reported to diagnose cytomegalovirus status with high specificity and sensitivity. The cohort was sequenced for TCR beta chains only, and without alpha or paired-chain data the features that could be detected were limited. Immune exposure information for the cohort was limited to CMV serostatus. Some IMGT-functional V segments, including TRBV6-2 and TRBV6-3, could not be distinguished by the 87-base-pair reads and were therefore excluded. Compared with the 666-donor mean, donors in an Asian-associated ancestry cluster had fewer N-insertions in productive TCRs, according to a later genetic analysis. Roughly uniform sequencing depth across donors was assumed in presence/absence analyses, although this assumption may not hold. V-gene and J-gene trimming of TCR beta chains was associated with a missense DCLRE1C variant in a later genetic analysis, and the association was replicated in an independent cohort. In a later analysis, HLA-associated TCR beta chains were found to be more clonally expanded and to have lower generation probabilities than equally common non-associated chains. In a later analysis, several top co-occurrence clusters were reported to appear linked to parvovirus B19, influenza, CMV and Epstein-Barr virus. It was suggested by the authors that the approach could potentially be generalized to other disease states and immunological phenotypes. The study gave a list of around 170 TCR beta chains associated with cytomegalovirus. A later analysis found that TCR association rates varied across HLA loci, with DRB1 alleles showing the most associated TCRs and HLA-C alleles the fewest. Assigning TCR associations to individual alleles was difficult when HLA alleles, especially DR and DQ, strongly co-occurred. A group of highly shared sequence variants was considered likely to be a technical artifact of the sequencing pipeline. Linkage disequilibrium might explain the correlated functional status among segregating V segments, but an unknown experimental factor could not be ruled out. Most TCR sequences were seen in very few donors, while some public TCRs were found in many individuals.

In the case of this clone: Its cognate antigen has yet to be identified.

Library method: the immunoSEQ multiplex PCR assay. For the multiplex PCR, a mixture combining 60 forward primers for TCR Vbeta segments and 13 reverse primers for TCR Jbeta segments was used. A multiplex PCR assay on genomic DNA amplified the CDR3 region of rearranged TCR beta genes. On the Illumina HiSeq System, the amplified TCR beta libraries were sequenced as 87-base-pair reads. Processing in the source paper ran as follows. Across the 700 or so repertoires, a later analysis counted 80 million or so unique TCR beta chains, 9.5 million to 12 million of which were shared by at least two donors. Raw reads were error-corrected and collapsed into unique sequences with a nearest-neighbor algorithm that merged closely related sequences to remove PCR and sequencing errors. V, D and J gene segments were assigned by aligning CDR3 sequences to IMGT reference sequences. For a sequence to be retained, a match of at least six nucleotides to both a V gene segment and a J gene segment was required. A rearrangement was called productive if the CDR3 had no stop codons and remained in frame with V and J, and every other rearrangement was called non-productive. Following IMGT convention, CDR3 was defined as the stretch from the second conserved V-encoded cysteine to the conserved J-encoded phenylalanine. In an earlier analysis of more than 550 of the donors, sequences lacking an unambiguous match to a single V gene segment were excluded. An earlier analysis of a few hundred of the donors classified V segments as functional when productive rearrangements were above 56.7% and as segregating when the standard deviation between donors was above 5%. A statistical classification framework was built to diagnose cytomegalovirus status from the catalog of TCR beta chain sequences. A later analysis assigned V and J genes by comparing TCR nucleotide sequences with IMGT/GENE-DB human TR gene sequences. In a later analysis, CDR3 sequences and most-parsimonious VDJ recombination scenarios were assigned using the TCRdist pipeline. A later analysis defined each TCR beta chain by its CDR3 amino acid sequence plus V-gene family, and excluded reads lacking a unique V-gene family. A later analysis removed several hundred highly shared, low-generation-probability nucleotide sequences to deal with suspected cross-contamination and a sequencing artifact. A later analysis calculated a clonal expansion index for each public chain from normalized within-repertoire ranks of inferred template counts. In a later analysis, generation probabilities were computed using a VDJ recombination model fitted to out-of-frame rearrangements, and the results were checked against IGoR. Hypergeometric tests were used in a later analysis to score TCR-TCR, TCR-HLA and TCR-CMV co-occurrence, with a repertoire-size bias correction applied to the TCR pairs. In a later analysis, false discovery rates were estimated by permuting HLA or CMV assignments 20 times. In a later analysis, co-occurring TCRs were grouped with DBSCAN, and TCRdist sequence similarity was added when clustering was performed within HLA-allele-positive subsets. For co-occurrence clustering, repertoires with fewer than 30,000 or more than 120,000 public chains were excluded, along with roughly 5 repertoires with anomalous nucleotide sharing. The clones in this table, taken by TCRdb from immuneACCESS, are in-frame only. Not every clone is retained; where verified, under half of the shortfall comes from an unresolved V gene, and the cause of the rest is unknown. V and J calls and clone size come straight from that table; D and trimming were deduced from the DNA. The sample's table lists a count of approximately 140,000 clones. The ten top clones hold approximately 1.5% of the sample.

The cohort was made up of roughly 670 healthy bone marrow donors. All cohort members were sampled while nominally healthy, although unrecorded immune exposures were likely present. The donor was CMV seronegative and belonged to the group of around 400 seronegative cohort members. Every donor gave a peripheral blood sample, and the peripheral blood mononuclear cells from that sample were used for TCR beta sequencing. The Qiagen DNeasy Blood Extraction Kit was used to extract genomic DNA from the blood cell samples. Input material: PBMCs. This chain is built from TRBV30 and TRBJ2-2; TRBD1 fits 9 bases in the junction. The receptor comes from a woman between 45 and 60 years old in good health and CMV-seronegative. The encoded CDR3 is CAWSVGTGPTGELFF. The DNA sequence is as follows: TGTGCCTGGAGTGTAGGGACAGGGCCCACCGGGGAGCTGTTTTTT.